What follows are 2 T cell receptor beta chains derived from one specimen sequenced in a study of T cell changes during pregnancy in multiple sclerosis. Profiling relied on immunoSEQ multiplex PCR, and the TCRdb table lists in-frame clones only, not all of them. The sample yields tens of thousands of clones, approximately 91% seen once. The sequenced sample was CD8+ T cells from peripheral blood mononuclear cells, obtained in the third trimester of pregnancy. These receptors all stem from a female donor with multiple sclerosis, enrolled in a pregnancy study.

The rearrangement joins TRBV7-9 to TRBJ2-7; TRBD2 matches 16 bases. This CDR3 comprises 16 residues. Per the germline V gene, CDR1 is SEHNR and CDR2 is FQNEAQ (reference sequence). The J segment lost 4 bases and the V segment lost 1 base, leaving 1 base of the junction unmatched. Here the CDR3 DNA reads TGTGCCAGCAGCTTAGTGGGACTAGCGGGAGGGTACGAGCAGTACTTC. Translation gives CASSLVGLAGGYEQYF. Full variable domain (rest looked up from reference TRBV7-9 and TRBJ2-7): DTGVSQNPRHKITKRGQNVTFRCDPISEHNRLYWYRQTLGQGPEFLTYFQNEAQLEKSRLLSDRFSAERPKGSFSTLEIQRTEQGDSAMYLCASSLVGLAGGYEQYFGPGTRLTVT.

The rearrangement joins TRBV4-1 to TRBJ2-7; no definite D call. There are 13 residues in the CDR3. Trimming took 0 bases from V and 2 from J, leaving 5 bases between them. Germline V CDR1 and CDR2: MGHRA, YSYEKL. As DNA, the CDR3 is TGCGCCAGCAGCCAAGACGAGGCCTACGAGCAGTACTTC. This encodes CASSQDEAYEQYF.